Listed below are T cell receptor beta chains from one sample, sequenced in a study of blood T cell repertoires in COVID-19. Profiling relied on immunoSEQ multiplex PCR, and the TCRdb table lists in-frame clones only, not all of them. The sample lists 150,000 or so clones, about 80% seen once, with 3.5% to 4.5% in the top ten. Sequencing was carried out using peripheral blood. The origin of the receptors is a woman in her sixties with acute or convalescent COVID-19. Both conserved end residues are part of each CDR3. A D gene is named only where the DNA matches it firmly. Rows may omit the clone size; those that give it use once, few, many or a size class.

j_gene: TRBJ1-5; d_gene: TRBD1; abundance: NA; v_gene: TRBV13; CDR3nt: TGTGCTTCGAGACAGGGAGATCAGCCCCAGCATTTT; CDR3aa: CASRQGDQPQHF
j_gene: TRBJ1-2; d_gene: NA; abundance: NA; v_gene: TRBV12-3/TRBV12-4; CDR3nt: TGTGCCAGCAGTTCTGGCAGGAACTATGGCTACACCTTC; CDR3aa: CASSSGRNYGYTF
j_gene: TRBJ1-1; d_gene: NA; abundance: NA; v_gene: TRBV28; CDR3nt: TGTGCCAGCAGTCCGCGGGTTACGGGGAACACTGAAGCTTTCTTT; CDR3aa: CASSPRVTGNTEAFF
j_gene: TRBJ1-6; d_gene: TRBD1; abundance: NA; v_gene: TRBV27; CDR3nt: TGTGCCAGCAATCGACAGGGACCGAATTCACCCCTCCACTTT; CDR3aa: CASNRQGPNSPLHF
j_gene: TRBJ2-7; d_gene: TRBD2; abundance: NA; v_gene: TRBV27; CDR3nt: TGTGCCAGCAGTTTATCGTGGAATGGGGGGAGGGGTCCCTACGAGCAGTACTTC; CDR3aa: CASSLSWNGGRGPYEQYF
j_gene: TRBJ2-6; d_gene: NA; abundance: NA; v_gene: TRBV9; CDR3nt: TGTGCCAGCAGCGTAGGCTCGGGGTCCTACCGGGCCAACGTCCTGACTTTC; CDR3aa: CASSVGSGSYRANVLTF
j_gene: TRBJ1-5; d_gene: TRBD1; abundance: once; v_gene: TRBV4-1; CDR3nt: TGCGCCAGCAGCCAAGCCAGGGGGCATCAGCCCCAGCATTTT; CDR3aa: CASSQARGHQPQHF
j_gene: TRBJ1-6; d_gene: NA; abundance: NA; v_gene: TRBV12-3/TRBV12-4; CDR3nt: TGTGCCAGCTCCCTCGGGGAGCATTCACCCCTCCACTTT; CDR3aa: CASSLGEHSPLHF
j_gene: TRBJ2-1; d_gene: NA; abundance: NA; v_gene: TRBV19; CDR3nt: TGTGCCAGTAGTATAGATCCTCCTGGCCACAATGAGCAGTTCTTC; CDR3aa: CASSIDPPGHNEQFF
j_gene: TRBJ2-7; d_gene: TRBD2; abundance: once; v_gene: TRBV11-1; CDR3nt: TGTGCCAGCAGCTTATCCGCGGGAGGGGTATCCTACGAGCAGTACTTC; CDR3aa: CASSLSAGGVSYEQYF
j_gene: TRBJ2-7; d_gene: NA; abundance: NA; v_gene: TRBV5-1; CDR3nt: TGCGCCAGCAACACAGGGAGCCCCTACGAGCAGTACTTC; CDR3aa: CASNTGSPYEQYF
j_gene: TRBJ2-3; d_gene: TRBD1; abundance: NA; v_gene: TRBV12-3/TRBV12-4; CDR3nt: TGTGCCAGCCAGCAGGGGGCCCTGGATACGCAGTATTTT; CDR3aa: CASQQGALDTQYF
j_gene: TRBJ2-1; d_gene: TRBD1; abundance: NA; v_gene: TRBV28; CDR3nt: TGTGCCAGCAGTTCACCCTGGGACAGGGTGTTCTTC; CDR3aa: CASSSPWDRVFF
j_gene: TRBJ1-4; d_gene: NA; abundance: many; v_gene: TRBV4-1; CDR3nt: TGCGCCAGCAGCCACTCGACAGGTTTTGAAAAACTGTTTTTT; CDR3aa: CASSHSTGFEKLFF
j_gene: TRBJ1-5; d_gene: NA; abundance: NA; v_gene: TRBV27; CDR3nt: TGTGCCAGCAGTTTAGGCACAGGGTTGAGCAATCAGCCCCAGCATTTT; CDR3aa: CASSLGTGLSNQPQHF
j_gene: TRBJ2-1; d_gene: TRBD2; abundance: NA; v_gene: TRBV28; CDR3nt: TGTGCCAGCAGGTTCCCCGGGACTAGCGGGACCCATGAGCAGTTCTTC; CDR3aa: CASRFPGTSGTHEQFF
j_gene: TRBJ1-2; d_gene: NA; abundance: NA; v_gene: TRBV20-1; CDR3nt: TGCAGTGCCTTCGGACAGTATGGCTACACCTTC; CDR3aa: CSAFGQYGYTF
j_gene: TRBJ2-4; d_gene: NA; abundance: NA; v_gene: TRBV19; CDR3nt: TGTGCCAGTAGCCCGGACAGCAAAAACATTCAGTACTTC; CDR3aa: CASSPDSKNIQYF
j_gene: TRBJ2-2; d_gene: TRBD1; abundance: NA; v_gene: TRBV27; CDR3nt: TGTGCCAGCAGGACAGGGGGCTTCACCGGGGAGCTGTTTTTT; CDR3aa: CASRTGGFTGELFF
j_gene: TRBJ1-5; d_gene: TRBD1; abundance: NA; v_gene: TRBV6-1; CDR3nt: TGTGCCAGCAGTGAAGGACAGGGCGGCACCAATCAGCCCCAGCATTTT; CDR3aa: CASSEGQGGTNQPQHF
j_gene: TRBJ1-2; d_gene: TRBD1; abundance: NA; v_gene: TRBV5-1; CDR3nt: TGCGCCAGCAGCTTGACAGGGGGGTCTAGAGGCTACACCTTC; CDR3aa: CASSLTGGSRGYTF
j_gene: TRBJ1-1; d_gene: NA; abundance: NA; v_gene: TRBV29-1; CDR3nt: TGCAGCGTTTCCGACAGGTTGAACACTGAAGCTTTCTTT; CDR3aa: CSVSDRLNTEAFF
j_gene: TRBJ1-6; d_gene: NA; abundance: NA; v_gene: TRBV28; CDR3nt: TGTGCCAGCAGTTTAGCTGCGGAGACCCTCCACTTT; CDR3aa: CASSLAAETLHF
j_gene: TRBJ2-3; d_gene: TRBD2; abundance: NA; v_gene: TRBV7-3; CDR3nt: TGTGCCAGCAGCCTATTAGCGGGAGCGGGGGATACGCAGTATTTT; CDR3aa: CASSLLAGAGDTQYF
j_gene: TRBJ2-7; d_gene: NA; abundance: NA; v_gene: TRBV10-3; CDR3nt: TGTGCCATCAGGCCCCGGGATCGCTACGAGCAGTACTTC; CDR3aa: CAIRPRDRYEQYF
j_gene: TRBJ1-6; d_gene: TRBD1; abundance: NA; v_gene: TRBV11-3; CDR3nt: TGTGCCAGCAGAGCCGGCAGGGGGTCGAGCTCACCCCTCCACTTT; CDR3aa: CASRAGRGSSSPLHF
j_gene: TRBJ2-6; d_gene: NA; abundance: NA; v_gene: TRBV27; CDR3nt: TGTGCCAGCAGTTTTACTGGGGCCAACGTCCTGACTTTC; CDR3aa: CASSFTGANVLTF
j_gene: TRBJ2-7; d_gene: TRBD1; abundance: NA; v_gene: TRBV6-5; CDR3nt: TGTGCCAGCAGTCACGGACAGGGTCCTTACGAGCAGTACTTC; CDR3aa: CASSHGQGPYEQYF
j_gene: TRBJ1-6; d_gene: NA; abundance: NA; v_gene: TRBV5-8; CDR3nt: TGTGCCAGCAGCCAAGGACGGGGTTTTTCACCCCTCCACTTT; CDR3aa: CASSQGRGFSPLHF
j_gene: TRBJ2-1; d_gene: TRBD1; abundance: NA; v_gene: TRBV27; CDR3nt: TGTGCCAGCAGTTCGACCGGGACAGTGAACGCCTTAAGCTACAATGAGCAGTTCTTC; CDR3aa: CASSSTGTVNALSYNEQFF
j_gene: TRBJ2-5; d_gene: TRBD1; abundance: NA; v_gene: TRBV5-1; CDR3nt: TGCGCCAGCAGCTCCCGCCTTAGGGGGCAGGAGACCCAGTACTTC; CDR3aa: CASSSRLRGQETQYF
j_gene: TRBJ1-2; d_gene: NA; abundance: NA; v_gene: TRBV18; CDR3nt: TGTGCCAGCTCACTAGACGAGGGCCATGGCTACACCTTC; CDR3aa: CASSLDEGHGYTF
j_gene: TRBJ1-2; d_gene: NA; abundance: few; v_gene: TRBV3-1/TRBV3-2; CDR3nt: TGTGCCAGCAGCCCTTCATCAGCCAGGGGTTATGGCTACACCTTC; CDR3aa: CASSPSSARGYGYTF
j_gene: TRBJ1-2; d_gene: TRBD1; abundance: NA; v_gene: TRBV3-1/TRBV3-2; CDR3nt: TGTGCCAGCAGCCAAGATCGACTCACAGGGGAAAGGAACTATGGCTACACCTTC; CDR3aa: CASSQDRLTGERNYGYTF
j_gene: TRBJ1-6; d_gene: NA; abundance: NA; v_gene: TRBV6-5; CDR3nt: TGTGCCAGCAGAGGGGGTAGCTCCTATAATTCACCCCTCCACTTT; CDR3aa: CASRGGSSYNSPLHF
j_gene: TRBJ1-5; d_gene: NA; abundance: NA; v_gene: TRBV19; CDR3nt: TGTGCCAGTAGTATACGAGTAGGGGGATATCAGCCCCAGCATTTT; CDR3aa: CASSIRVGGYQPQHF
j_gene: TRBJ1-5; d_gene: NA; abundance: once; v_gene: TRBV5-1; CDR3nt: TGCGCCAGCCGAACAGGCCTCAATCAGCCCCAGCATTTT; CDR3aa: CASRTGLNQPQHF
j_gene: TRBJ2-1; d_gene: TRBD2; abundance: NA; v_gene: TRBV28; CDR3nt: TGTGCCAGCAGTCCCCTAGCGGAAAACAATGAGCAGTTCTTC; CDR3aa: CASSPLAENNEQFF
j_gene: TRBJ2-7; d_gene: TRBD1; abundance: NA; v_gene: TRBV29-1; CDR3nt: TGCAGCGCTGGGACAGGGGCCGCGGACGAGCAGTACTTC; CDR3aa: CSAGTGAADEQYF
j_gene: TRBJ2-1; d_gene: TRBD2; abundance: NA; v_gene: TRBV19; CDR3nt: TGTGCCAGTAGTGGCCGGGAGGGTATACAAGTCGAGCAGTTCTTC; CDR3aa: CASSGREGIQVEQFF
j_gene: TRBJ2-1; d_gene: TRBD2; abundance: NA; v_gene: TRBV19; CDR3nt: TGTGCCAGTAGTATAGAGGGGACTAGCTACAATGAGCAGTTCTTC; CDR3aa: CASSIEGTSYNEQFF
j_gene: TRBJ1-5; d_gene: TRBD1; abundance: few; v_gene: TRBV27; CDR3nt: TGTGCCAGCAGTTTTGGACAGGGGGAACAGCCCCAGCATTTT; CDR3aa: CASSFGQGEQPQHF
j_gene: TRBJ1-4; d_gene: NA; abundance: NA; v_gene: TRBV6-5; CDR3nt: TGTGCCAGCAGTCCGGACAGAATAAACGAAAAACTGTTTTTT; CDR3aa: CASSPDRINEKLFF
j_gene: TRBJ1-5; d_gene: TRBD1; abundance: few; v_gene: TRBV19; CDR3nt: TGTGCCAGTAGGAGTACAGGGGCCGGCAATCAGCCCCAGCATTTT; CDR3aa: CASRSTGAGNQPQHF
j_gene: TRBJ1-6; d_gene: TRBD1; abundance: NA; v_gene: TRBV3-1/TRBV3-2; CDR3nt: TGTGCCAGCAGTCCCAGACAGGGGAGTAATTCACCCCTCCACTTT; CDR3aa: CASSPRQGSNSPLHF
j_gene: TRBJ2-1; d_gene: NA; abundance: NA; v_gene: TRBV25-1; CDR3nt: TGTGCCAGCAGTGACTTCGACAATGAGCAGTTCTTC; CDR3aa: CASSDFDNEQFF
j_gene: TRBJ1-2; d_gene: TRBD1; abundance: NA; v_gene: TRBV9; CDR3nt: TGTGCCAGCAGCGTGGGGGACAGGGTACATGGCTACACCTTC; CDR3aa: CASSVGDRVHGYTF
j_gene: TRBJ2-1; d_gene: NA; abundance: NA; v_gene: TRBV19; CDR3nt: TGTGCCAGTAGGTACGCACGGGAGCAGTTCTTC; CDR3aa: CASRYAREQFF
j_gene: TRBJ1-2; d_gene: NA; abundance: NA; v_gene: TRBV19; CDR3nt: TGTGCCAGTAGTGACACGCTTAACTATGGCTACACCTTC; CDR3aa: CASSDTLNYGYTF
j_gene: TRBJ1-5; d_gene: TRBD1; abundance: once; v_gene: TRBV29-1; CDR3nt: TGCAGCGTTGGACAGGGGGGAGATCAGCCCCAGCATTTT; CDR3aa: CSVGQGGDQPQHF
j_gene: TRBJ1-1; d_gene: NA; abundance: NA; v_gene: TRBV7-2; CDR3nt: TGTGCCAGCAGCGGGAGCAGGGGCCCCTATGAAGCTTTCTTT; CDR3aa: CASSGSRGPYEAFF
j_gene: TRBJ2-5; d_gene: NA; abundance: once; v_gene: TRBV12-3/TRBV12-4; CDR3nt: TGTGCCAGCAGTTGGCGGGCGAAAGAGACCCAGTACTTC; CDR3aa: CASSWRAKETQYF
j_gene: TRBJ2-1; d_gene: TRBD2; abundance: NA; v_gene: TRBV28; CDR3nt: TGTGCCAGCAGTTCACCCCAGGTCTCCCTAGCGGGATCCTACAATGAGCAGTTCTTC; CDR3aa: CASSSPQVSLAGSYNEQFF
j_gene: TRBJ1-1; d_gene: NA; abundance: few; v_gene: TRBV3-1/TRBV3-2; CDR3nt: TGTGCCAGCAGCCAAGCGGGGACAAGGATTGAAGCTTTCTTT; CDR3aa: CASSQAGTRIEAFF
j_gene: TRBJ1-2; d_gene: TRBD1; abundance: NA; v_gene: TRBV28; CDR3nt: TGTGCCAGCAGTTTAGACAGGGGGGTTGGCTACACCTTC; CDR3aa: CASSLDRGVGYTF